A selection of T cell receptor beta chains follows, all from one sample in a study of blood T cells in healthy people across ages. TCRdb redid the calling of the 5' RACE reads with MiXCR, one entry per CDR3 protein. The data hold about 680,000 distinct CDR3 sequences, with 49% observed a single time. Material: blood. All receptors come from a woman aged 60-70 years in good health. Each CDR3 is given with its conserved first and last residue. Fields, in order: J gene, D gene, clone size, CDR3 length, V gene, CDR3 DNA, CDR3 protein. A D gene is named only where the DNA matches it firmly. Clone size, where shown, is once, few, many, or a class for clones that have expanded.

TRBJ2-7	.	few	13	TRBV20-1	TGCAGTGCTAGAGTGGGAGCCAGCTACGAGCAGTACTTC	CSARVGASYEQYF
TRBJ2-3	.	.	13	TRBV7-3	TGTGCCAGCAGCGGGGGGACGGCCGATACGCAGTATTTT	CASSGGTADTQYF
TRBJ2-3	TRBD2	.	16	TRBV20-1	TGCAGTGCGTCGGGGGTAGCGGGAGGGGGCGAAGATACGCAGTATTTT	CSASGVAGGGEDTQYF
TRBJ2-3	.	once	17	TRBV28	TGTGCCAGCAGTCCCTTCCCCGGGGGAGGAGGCACAGATACGCAGTATTTT	CASSPFPGGGGTDTQYF
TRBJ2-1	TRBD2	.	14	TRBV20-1	TGCAGTGCTCTGCTAGCGGGAGCGGGGAATGAGCAGTTCTTC	CSALLAGAGNEQFF
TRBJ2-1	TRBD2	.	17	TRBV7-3	TGTGCCAGCAGCTTAGATGTGACTAGCGGGATGGTCGATGAGCAGTTCTTC	CASSLDVTSGMVDEQFF
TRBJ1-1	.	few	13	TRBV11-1	TGTGCCAGCAGCTCGGGACTCGGGGTTGAAGCTTTCTTT	CASSSGLGVEAFF
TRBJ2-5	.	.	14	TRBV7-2	TGTGCCAGCAGCTTAGGCTACCTTCAAGAGACCCAGTACTTC	CASSLGYLQETQYF
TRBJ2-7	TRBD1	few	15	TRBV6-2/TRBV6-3	TGTGCCAGCAGCTTTGCCGGGACAGAGTACAATGAGCAGTACTTC	CASSFAGTEYNEQYF
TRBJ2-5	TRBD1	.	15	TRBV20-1	TGCAGTGCTGATACCCGGGACAGGGGACAAGAGACCCAGTACTTC	CSADTRDRGQETQYF
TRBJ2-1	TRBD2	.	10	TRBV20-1	TGCAGTGCTAGTGCGGGAGGGGTGTTCTTC	CSASAGGVFF
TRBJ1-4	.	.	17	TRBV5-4	TGTGCCAGCAGCTTGAAGACAGCGCGGGCGGGTAATGAAAAACTGTTTTTT	CASSLKTARAGNEKLFF
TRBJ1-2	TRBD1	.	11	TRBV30	TGTGCCTGGAACAGGGGAAATGGCTACACCTTC	CAWNRGNGYTF
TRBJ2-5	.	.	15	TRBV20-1	TGCAGTGCTAGAGAGTGGGGGGATTTTAAGGAGACCCAGTACTTC	CSAREWGDFKETQYF
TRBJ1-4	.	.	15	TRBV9	TGTGCCAGCAGCGTAGAGGGCAGCTATAATGAAAAACTGTTTTTT	CASSVEGSYNEKLFF
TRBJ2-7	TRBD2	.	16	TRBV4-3	TGCGCCAGCAGTGAACATGTAGCGGGAGGGGGCTACGAGCAGTACTTC	CASSEHVAGGGYEQYF
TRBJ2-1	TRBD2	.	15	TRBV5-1	TGCGCCAGCAGCGTAACTAGCGGGGCCTTTAATGAGCAGTTCTTC	CASSVTSGAFNEQFF
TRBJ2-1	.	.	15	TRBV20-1	TGCAGTGCTAGAGTGACCCCCGAACCCTACAATGAGCAGTTCTTC	CSARVTPEPYNEQFF
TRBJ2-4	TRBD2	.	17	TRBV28	TGTGCCAGCAGTCCCGGGACTAGCGGTGCCACGTGGAACATTCAGTACTTC	CASSPGTSGATWNIQYF
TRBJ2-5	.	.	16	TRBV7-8	TGTGCCAGCAGCCTAACCAGACAGGACTTCCAAGAGACCCAGTACTTC	CASSLTRQDFQETQYF
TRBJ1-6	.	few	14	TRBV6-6	TGTGCCAGCAGCACACCGGGCGGCAATTCACCCCTCCACTTT	CASSTPGGNSPLHF
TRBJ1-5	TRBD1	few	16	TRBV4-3	TGCGCCAGCAGCCAAACCGGGACAGGGGGGCGGCAGCCCCAGCATTTT	CASSQTGTGGRQPQHF
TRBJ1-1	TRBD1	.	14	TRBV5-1	TGCGCCAGCAGCCGGACGACAGGGAGCACTGAAGCTTTCTTT	CASSRTTGSTEAFF
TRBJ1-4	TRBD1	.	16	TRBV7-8	TGTGCCAGCAGCAGCAACCGACAGGGGTTGGTAGAAAAACTGTTTTTT	CASSSNRQGLVEKLFF
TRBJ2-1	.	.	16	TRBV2	TGTGCCAGCTTCAGGGGGACCCTAGCGGGCTACAATGAGCAGTTCTTC	CASFRGTLAGYNEQFF
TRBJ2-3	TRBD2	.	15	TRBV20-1	TGCAGTGCTAGAGATATGCGGGAGGGCACAGATACGCAGTATTTT	CSARDMREGTDTQYF
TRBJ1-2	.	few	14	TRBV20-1	TGCAGTGCTAGGCCCCCGGGACCCTCAGACCGCTACACCTTC	CSARPPGPSDRYTF
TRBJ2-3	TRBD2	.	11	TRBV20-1	TGCAGTGCGGGGAGGGTGGATACGCAGTATTTT	CSAGRVDTQYF
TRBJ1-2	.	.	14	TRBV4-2	TGTGCCAGCAGCCAGGACCGATGGGCGAGTGGCTACACCTTC	CASSQDRWASGYTF
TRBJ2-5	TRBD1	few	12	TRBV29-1	TGCAGCGCCTTGACAGGGGTTGAGACCCAGTACTTC	CSALTGVETQYF
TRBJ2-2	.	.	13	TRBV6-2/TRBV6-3	TGTGCCTCCCGCCCCGAGATAGCCGGGGAGCCGTTTTTT	CASRPEIAGEPFF
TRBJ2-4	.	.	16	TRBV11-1	TGTGCCAGCAGCCGAGGGGACTCAGATACCAAAAACATTCAGTACTTC	CASSRGDSDTKNIQYF
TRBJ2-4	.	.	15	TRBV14	TGTGCCAGCAGCCCCCGACAGGTAGCCAAAAACATTCAGTACTTC	CASSPRQVAKNIQYF
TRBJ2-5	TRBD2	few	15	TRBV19	TGTGCCAGTAGTAGCGGGAGGGCCTCTTTGGAGACCCAGTACTTC	CASSSGRASLETQYF
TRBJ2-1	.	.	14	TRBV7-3	TGTGCCAGCAGCTACGACTATTCTTCCAATGAGCAGTTCTTC	CASSYDYSSNEQFF
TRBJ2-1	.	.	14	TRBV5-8	TGTGCCAGCAGCGCACCATGGACAAACAATGAGCAGTTCTTC	CASSAPWTNNEQFF
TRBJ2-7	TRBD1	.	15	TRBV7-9	TGTGCCAGCAGCTTAGGGGACAGGGGGCGCGACGAGCAGTACTTC	CASSLGDRGRDEQYF
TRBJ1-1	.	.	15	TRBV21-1	TGTGCCAGCAGCAAATTGGGGGGGGGAAGGGCTGAAGCTTTCTTT	CASSKLGGGRAEAFF
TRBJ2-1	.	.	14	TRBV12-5	TGTGCTAGTGGTTTCGAGTCCTCCTACAATGAGCAGTTCTTC	CASGFESSYNEQFF
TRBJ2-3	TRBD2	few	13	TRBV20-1	TGCAGTGCCCCAGGACTAGCACAAGATACGCAGTATTTT	CSAPGLAQDTQYF
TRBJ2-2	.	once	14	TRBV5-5	TGTGCCAGCAGCTTGCGGGAAACCGGCGGGGAGCTGTTTTTT	CASSLRETGGELFF
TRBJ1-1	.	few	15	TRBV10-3	TGTGCCATCAGTGATATGGGGGCCAGGAACACTGAAGCTTTCTTT	CAISDMGARNTEAFF
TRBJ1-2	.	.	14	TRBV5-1	TGCGCCAGCAGCACAGGTCTGGCAGGCTATGGCTACACCTTC	CASSTGLAGYGYTF
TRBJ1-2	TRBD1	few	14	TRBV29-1	TGCAGCGTCGCTGAAGGGACAGGCAACTATGGCTACACCTTC	CSVAEGTGNYGYTF
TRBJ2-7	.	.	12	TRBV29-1	TGCAGCGTGGAAAAAGACTCCTACGAGCAGTACTTC	CSVEKDSYEQYF
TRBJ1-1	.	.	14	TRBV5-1	TGCGCCAGCAGCTTGGAATCTTGGGGGACTGAAGCTTTCTTT	CASSLESWGTEAFF
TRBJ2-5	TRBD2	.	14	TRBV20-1	TGCAGTGCCACACTCGGGACTAGCGGAGAGACCCAGTACTTC	CSATLGTSGETQYF
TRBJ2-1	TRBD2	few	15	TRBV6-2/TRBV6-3	TGTGCCAGCACTCAGAGAGCGGGAGGGCACAATGAGCAGTTCTTC	CASTQRAGGHNEQFF
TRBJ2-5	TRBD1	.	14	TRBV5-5	TGTGCCAGCAGCTTTGAAGGACAGGGCTACAAGCAGTACTTC	CASSFEGQGYKQYF
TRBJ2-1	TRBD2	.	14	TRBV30	TGTGCCCGGACTTTAGCGGGAGGGTACAATGAGCAGTTCTTC	CARTLAGGYNEQFF
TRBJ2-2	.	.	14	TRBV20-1	TGCGGTACCCACGGGATTTCCATCACCGGGGAGCTGTTTTTT	CGTHGISITGELFF
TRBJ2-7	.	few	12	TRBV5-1	TGCGCCAGCACTTGGGGAGGACAGGAGCAGTACTTC	CASTWGGQEQYF
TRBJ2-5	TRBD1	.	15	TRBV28	TGTGCCAGCAGGAAGGGACAGGGTTATGGGGAGACCCAGTACTTC	CASRKGQGYGETQYF
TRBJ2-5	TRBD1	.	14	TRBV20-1	TGCAGTGCTTCCGGACAGGGGGCGATGGGGACCCAGTACTTC	CSASGQGAMGTQYF